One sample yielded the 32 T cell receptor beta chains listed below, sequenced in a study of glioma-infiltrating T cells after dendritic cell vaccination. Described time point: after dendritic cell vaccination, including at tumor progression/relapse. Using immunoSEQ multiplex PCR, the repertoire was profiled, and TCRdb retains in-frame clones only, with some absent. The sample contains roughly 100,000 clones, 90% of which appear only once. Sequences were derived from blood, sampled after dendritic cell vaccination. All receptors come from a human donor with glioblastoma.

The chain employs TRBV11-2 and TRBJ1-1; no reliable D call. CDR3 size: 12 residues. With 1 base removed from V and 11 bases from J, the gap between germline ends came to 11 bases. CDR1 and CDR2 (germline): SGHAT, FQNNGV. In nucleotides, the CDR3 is TGTGCCAGCAGCTTAGGGAGTTTTATTGCTTTCTTT. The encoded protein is CASSLGSFIAFF.

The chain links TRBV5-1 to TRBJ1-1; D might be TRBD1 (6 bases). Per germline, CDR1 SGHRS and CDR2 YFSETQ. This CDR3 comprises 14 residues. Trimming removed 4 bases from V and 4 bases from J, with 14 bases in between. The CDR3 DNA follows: TGCGCCAGCAGCCCCGGACAGCCATCCACTGAAGCTTTCTTT. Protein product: CASSPGQPSTEAFF. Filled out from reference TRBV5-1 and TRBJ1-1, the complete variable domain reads KAGVTQTPRYLIKTRGQQVTLSCSPISGHRSVSWYQQTPGQGLQFLFEYFSETQRNKGNFPGRFSGRQFSNSRSEMNVSTLELGDSALYLCASSPGQPSTEAFFGQGTRLTVV.

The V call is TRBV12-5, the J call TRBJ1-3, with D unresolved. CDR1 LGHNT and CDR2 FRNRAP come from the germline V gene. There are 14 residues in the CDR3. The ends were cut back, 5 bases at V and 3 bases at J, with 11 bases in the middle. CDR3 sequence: CASGLDIYGNTIYF. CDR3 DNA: TGTGCTAGTGGTCTTGACATTTATGGAAACACCATATATTTT. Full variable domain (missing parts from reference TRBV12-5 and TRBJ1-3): DARVTQTPRHKVTEMGQEVTMRCQPILGHNTVFWYRQTMMQGLELLAYFRNRAPLDDSGMPKDRFSAEMPDATLATLKIQPSEPRDSAVYFCASGLDIYGNTIYFGEGSWLTVV.

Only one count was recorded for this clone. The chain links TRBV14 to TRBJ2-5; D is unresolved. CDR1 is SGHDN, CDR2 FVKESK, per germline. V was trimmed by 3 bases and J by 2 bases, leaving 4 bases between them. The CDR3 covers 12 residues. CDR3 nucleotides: TGTGCCAGCAGCCATTCACAAGAGACCCAGTACTTC. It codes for CASSHSQETQYF. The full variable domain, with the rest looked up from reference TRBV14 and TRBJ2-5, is EAGVTQFPSHSVIEKGQTVTLRCDPISGHDNLYWYRRVMGKEIKFLLHFVKESKQDESGMPNNRFLAERTGGTYSTLKVQPAELEDSGVYFCASSHSQETQYFGPGTRLLVL.

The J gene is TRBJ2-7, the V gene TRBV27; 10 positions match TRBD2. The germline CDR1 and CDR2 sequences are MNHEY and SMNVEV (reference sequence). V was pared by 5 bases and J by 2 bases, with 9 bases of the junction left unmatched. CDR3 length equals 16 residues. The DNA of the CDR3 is TGTGCCAGCAGTGCCTCCTCTAGCGGGAGACCCTACGAGCAGTACTTC. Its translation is CASSASSSGRPYEQYF.

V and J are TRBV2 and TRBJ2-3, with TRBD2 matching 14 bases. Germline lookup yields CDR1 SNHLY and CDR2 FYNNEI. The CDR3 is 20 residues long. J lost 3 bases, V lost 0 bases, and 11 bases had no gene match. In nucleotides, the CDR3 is TGTGCCAGCAGTGAAGCGGGGACTAGCGGGAGCCGGGGGGGGACAGATACGCAGTATTTT. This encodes CASSEAGTSGSRGGTDTQYF.

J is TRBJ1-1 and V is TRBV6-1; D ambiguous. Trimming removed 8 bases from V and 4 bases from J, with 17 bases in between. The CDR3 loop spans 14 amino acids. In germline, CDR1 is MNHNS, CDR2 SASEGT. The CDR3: CASQGGPRVTEAFF. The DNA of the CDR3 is TGTGCCAGCCAAGGCGGCCCGAGGGTCACTGAAGCTTTCTTT.

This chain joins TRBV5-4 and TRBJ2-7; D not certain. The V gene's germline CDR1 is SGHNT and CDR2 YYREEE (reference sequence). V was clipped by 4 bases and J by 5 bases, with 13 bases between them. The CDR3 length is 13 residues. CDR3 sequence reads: CASSQEEANEQYF. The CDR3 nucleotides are TGTGCCAGCAGCCAAGAAGAAGCGAACGAGCAGTACTTC.

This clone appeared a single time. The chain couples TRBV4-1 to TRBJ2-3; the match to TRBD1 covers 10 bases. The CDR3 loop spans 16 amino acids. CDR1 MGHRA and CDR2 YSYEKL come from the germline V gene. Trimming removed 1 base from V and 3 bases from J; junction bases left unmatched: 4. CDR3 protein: CASSQVGTGATDTQYF. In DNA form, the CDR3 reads TGCGCCAGCAGCCAAGTCGGGACAGGGGCGACAGATACGCAGTATTTT.

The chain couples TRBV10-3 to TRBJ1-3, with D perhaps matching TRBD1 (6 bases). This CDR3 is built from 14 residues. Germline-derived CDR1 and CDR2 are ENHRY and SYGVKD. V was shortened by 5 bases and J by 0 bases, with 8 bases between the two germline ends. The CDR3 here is CAISQDSSGNTIYF. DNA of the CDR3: TGTGCCATCAGTCAGGACAGCTCTGGAAACACCATATATTTT.

The CDR3 sequence: CASSKPGQGRGGTEAFF. In DNA form, the CDR3 reads TGTGCCAGCAGTAAACCGGGACAGGGTCGCGGGGGCACTGAAGCTTTCTTT. The V and J genes are TRBV11-2 and TRBJ1-1; 9 bases agree with TRBD1. The CDR3 loop spans 17 amino acids. V shed 6 bases, J shed 4 bases, and the junction held 15 bases outside the gene matches. Per germline, CDR1 SGHAT and CDR2 FQNNGV.

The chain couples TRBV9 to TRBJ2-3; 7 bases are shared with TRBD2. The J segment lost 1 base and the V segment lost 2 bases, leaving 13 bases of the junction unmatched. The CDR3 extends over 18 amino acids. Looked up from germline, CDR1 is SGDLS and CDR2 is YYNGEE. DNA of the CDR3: TGTGCCAGCAGCGTTAGCCCGGTCTCGGGGGGACGCACAGATACGCAGTATTTT. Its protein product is CASSVSPVSGGRTDTQYF.

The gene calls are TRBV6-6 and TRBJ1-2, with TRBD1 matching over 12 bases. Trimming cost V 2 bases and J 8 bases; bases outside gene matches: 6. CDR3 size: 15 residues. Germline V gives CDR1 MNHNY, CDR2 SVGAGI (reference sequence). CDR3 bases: TGTGCCAGCAGTTACCCGGGGACAGGGGGCGGCGGCTACACCTTC. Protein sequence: CASSYPGTGGGGYTF.

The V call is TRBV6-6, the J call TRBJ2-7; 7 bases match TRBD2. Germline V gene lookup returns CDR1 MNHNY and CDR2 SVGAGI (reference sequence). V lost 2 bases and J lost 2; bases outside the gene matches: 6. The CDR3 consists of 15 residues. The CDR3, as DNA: TGTGCCAGCAGTTACGGCGGGAGTGGGCCCTACGAGCAGTACTTC. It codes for CASSYGGSGPYEQYF.

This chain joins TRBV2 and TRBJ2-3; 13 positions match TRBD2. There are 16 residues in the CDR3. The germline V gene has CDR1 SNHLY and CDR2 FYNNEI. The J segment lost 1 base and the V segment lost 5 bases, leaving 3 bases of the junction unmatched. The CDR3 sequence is CASSQGLAGGTDTQYF. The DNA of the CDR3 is TGTGCCAGCAGTCAAGGACTAGCGGGGGGCACAGATACGCAGTATTTT.

The CDR3 DNA sequence: TGTGCCAGCTCGCGGCCCGGCGGGACAGGGGGCGGTGAGCAGTACTTC. This sequence encodes CASSRPGGTGGGEQYF. The rearrangement links TRBV18 to TRBJ2-7; TRBD1 matches at 12 bases. After removal of 6 bases from V and 7 bases from J, the junction contained 13 bases not matched to a gene. CDR3 size: 16 residues. Germline values: CDR1 KGHSH, CDR2 LQKENI. The variable domain in full, with the rest retrieved from reference TRBV18 and TRBJ2-7, is NAGVMQNPRHLVRRRGQEARLRCSPMKGHSHVYWYRQLPEEGLKFMVYLQKENIIDESGMPKERFSAEFPKEGPSILRIQQVVRGDSAAYFCASSRPGGTGGGEQYFGPGTRLTVT.

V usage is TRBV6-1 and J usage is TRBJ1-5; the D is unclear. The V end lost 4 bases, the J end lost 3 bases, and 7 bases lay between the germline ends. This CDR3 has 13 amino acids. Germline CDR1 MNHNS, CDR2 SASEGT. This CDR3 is CASSVSLNQPQHF. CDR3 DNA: TGTGCCAGCAGTGTTTCCCTCAATCAGCCCCAGCATTTT.

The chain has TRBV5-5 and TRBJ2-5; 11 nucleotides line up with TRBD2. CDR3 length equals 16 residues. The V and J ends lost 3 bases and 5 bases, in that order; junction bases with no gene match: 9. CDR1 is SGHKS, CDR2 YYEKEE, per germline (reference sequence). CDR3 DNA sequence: TGTGCCAGCAGCTCTTTAGCGGGAGGGCCACGGGAGACCCAGTACTTC. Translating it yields CASSSLAGGPRETQYF.

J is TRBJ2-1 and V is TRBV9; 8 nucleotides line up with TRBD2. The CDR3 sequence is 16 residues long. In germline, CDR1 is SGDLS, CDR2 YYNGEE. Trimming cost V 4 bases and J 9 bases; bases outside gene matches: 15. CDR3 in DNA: TGTGCCAGCAGCTCCGGACCCAGCGGGAGAGATGGTGAGCAGTTCTTC. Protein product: CASSSGPSGRDGEQFF.

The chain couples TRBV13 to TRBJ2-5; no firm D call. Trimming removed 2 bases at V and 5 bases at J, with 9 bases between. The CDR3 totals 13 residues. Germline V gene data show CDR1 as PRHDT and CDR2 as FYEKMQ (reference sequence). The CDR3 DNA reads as TGTGCCAGCAGCTTAAACCGGGTGGAGACCCAGTACTTC. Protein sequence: CASSLNRVETQYF.

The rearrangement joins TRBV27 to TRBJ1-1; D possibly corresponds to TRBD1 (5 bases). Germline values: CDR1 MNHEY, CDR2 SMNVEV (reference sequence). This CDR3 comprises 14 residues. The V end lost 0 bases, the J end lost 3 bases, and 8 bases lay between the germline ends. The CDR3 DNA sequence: TGTGCCAGCAGTTTATCCAGGGTAGACACTGAAGCTTTCTTT. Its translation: CASSLSRVDTEAFF.

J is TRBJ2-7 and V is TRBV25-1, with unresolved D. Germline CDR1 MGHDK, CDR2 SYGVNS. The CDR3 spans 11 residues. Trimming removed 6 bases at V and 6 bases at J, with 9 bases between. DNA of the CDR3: TGTGCCAGCAGCCCAGGCGCCGAGCAGTACTTC. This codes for CASSPGAEQYF.

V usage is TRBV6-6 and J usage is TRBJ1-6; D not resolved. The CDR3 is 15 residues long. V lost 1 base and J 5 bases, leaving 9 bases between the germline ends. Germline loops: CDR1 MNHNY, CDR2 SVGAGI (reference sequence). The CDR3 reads CASSYFGEDNSPLHF. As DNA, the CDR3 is TGTGCCAGCAGTTACTTTGGGGAGGATAATTCACCCCTCCACTTT.

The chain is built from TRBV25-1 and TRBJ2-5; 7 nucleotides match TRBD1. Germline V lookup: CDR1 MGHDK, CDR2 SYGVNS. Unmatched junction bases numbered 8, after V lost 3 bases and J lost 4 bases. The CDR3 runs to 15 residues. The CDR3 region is CASSEGQGVGETQYF. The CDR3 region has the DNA TGTGCCAGCAGTGAGGGTCAGGGGGTGGGAGAGACCCAGTACTTC.

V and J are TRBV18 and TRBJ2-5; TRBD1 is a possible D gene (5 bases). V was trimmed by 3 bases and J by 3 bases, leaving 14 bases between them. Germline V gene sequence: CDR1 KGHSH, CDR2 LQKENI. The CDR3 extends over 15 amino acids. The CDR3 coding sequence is TGTGCCAGCTCACCGGTGGTGTCCAGGGAAGAGACCCAGTACTTC. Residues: CASSPVVSREETQYF.

CDR3 region: CASSHSSGAPDTQYF. The CDR3, as DNA: TGCGCCAGCAGCCATTCTAGCGGGGCCCCAGATACGCAGTATTTT. This chain uses TRBV4-1 with TRBJ2-3, with 9 bases lining up with TRBD2. The trim removed 3 bases at V and 4 bases at J, leaving 5 bases unmatched. The CDR3 is made up of 15 amino acids. Per the germline V gene, CDR1 is MGHRA and CDR2 is YSYEKL.

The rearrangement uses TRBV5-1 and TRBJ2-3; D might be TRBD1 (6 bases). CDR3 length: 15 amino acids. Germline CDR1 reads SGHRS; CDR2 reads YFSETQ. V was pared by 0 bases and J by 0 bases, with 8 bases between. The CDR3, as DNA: TGCGCCAGCAGCTTGGATGGACAGAGCACAGATACGCAGTATTTT. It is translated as CASSLDGQSTDTQYF.

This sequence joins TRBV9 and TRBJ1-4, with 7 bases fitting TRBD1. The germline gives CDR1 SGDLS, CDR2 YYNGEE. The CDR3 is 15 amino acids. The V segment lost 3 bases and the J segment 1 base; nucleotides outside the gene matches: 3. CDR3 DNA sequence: TGTGCCAGCAGCGCCACAGGGGAAACTAATGAAAAACTGTTTTTT. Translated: CASSATGETNEKLFF. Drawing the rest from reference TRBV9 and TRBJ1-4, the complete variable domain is DSGVTQTPKHLITATGQRVTLRCSPRSGDLSVYWYQQSLDQGLQFLIQYYNGEERAKGNILERFSAQQFPDLHSELNLSSLELGDSALYFCASSATGETNEKLFFGSGTQLSVL.

CDR3 residues: CASSLDGEGQETQYF. For the CDR3, the DNA is TGCGCCAGCAGCTTAGACGGGGAGGGACAAGAGACCCAGTACTTC. The V gene is TRBV5-1, the J gene TRBJ2-5, with 7 bases lining up with TRBD2. The CDR3 covers 15 residues. Germline lookup yields CDR1 SGHRS and CDR2 YFSETQ. V dropped 2 bases and J dropped 2; count of bases not matched to a gene: 6.

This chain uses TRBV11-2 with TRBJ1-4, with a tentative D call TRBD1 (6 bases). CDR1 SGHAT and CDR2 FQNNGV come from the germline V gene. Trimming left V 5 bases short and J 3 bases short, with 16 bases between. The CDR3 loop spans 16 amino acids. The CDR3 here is CASSPRRGVANEKLFF. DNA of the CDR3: TGTGCCAGCAGCCCTCGCAGGGGTGTAGCTAATGAAAAACTGTTTTTT. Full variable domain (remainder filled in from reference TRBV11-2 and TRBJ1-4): EAGVAQSPRYKIIEKRQSVAFWCNPISGHATLYWYQQILGQGPKLLIQFQNNGVVDDSQLPKDRFSAERLKGVDSTLKIQPAKLEDSAVYLCASSPRRGVANEKLFFGSGTQLSVL.

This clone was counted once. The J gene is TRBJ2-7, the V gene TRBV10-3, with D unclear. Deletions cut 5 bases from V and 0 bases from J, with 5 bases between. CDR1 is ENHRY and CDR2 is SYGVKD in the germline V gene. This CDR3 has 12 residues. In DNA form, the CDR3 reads TGTGCCATCAGTCAGGTCTCCTACGAGCAGTACTTC. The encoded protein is CAISQVSYEQYF.

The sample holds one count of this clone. In DNA form, the CDR3 reads TGCAGCGTAAGGGACAGGGAGACTCAGCCCCAGCATTTT. This codes for CSVRDRETQPQHF. The chain joins TRBV29-1 to TRBJ1-5; 9 nucleotides match TRBD1. CDR3 length: 13 amino acids. The V gene's germline CDR1 is SQVTM and CDR2 ANQGSEA. The trim removed 6 bases at V and 6 bases at J, leaving 6 bases unmatched.